The 6 T cell receptor beta chains below come from one sample, sequenced in a study of blood T cell repertoires in COVID-19. TCRdb's table, derived via immunoSEQ multiplex PCR, lists solely in-frame clones and lacks some. The sample holds 78,000 or so clones; almost 85% are singletons and the top ten take 9.5% to 15%. The material sequenced was peripheral blood. These receptors were collected from a man at least 80 years old with acute or convalescent COVID-19.

The chain is built from TRBV5-8 and TRBJ2-1; D might be TRBD1 (5 bases). From germline, CDR1 is SGHTS and CDR2 YDEGEE. Trimming took 4 bases from V and 10 from J, leaving 15 bases between them. The CDR3 contains 13 residues. This chain's CDR3 is CASSHPRAGEQFF. In DNA form, the CDR3 reads TGTGCCAGCAGCCACCCCAGGGCAGGGGAGCAGTTCTTC.

In nucleotides, the CDR3 is TGTGCCAGTAGTATAGGCCGAGGATCGACAGTATCCTATGGCTACACCTTC. Translation gives CASSIGRGSTVSYGYTF. The rearrangement joins TRBV19 to TRBJ1-2; possibly TRBD1 for D (5 bases). CDR3 length: 17 amino acids. The V and J ends lost 1 base and 4 bases respectively, with 19 bases between them. Germline V lookup: CDR1 LNHDA, CDR2 SQIVND (reference sequence).

This clone was detected only once. The chain combines TRBV5-1 with TRBJ2-5; 9 positions match TRBD2. J lost 5 bases, V lost 7 bases, and 9 bases had no gene match. Germline CDR1 and CDR2: SGHRS and YFSETQ. This CDR3 spans 14 amino acids. The CDR3 DNA sequence: TGCGCCAGCTCCGCTAGCGGGGTCGGGGAGACCCAGTACTTC. Residues: CASSASGVGETQYF. Full variable domain (missing parts from reference TRBV5-1 and TRBJ2-5): KAGVTQTPRYLIKTRGQQVTLSCSPISGHRSVSWYQQTPGQGLQFLFEYFSETQRNKGNFPGRFSGRQFSNSRSEMNVSTLELGDSALYLCASSASGVGETQYFGPGTRLLVL.

J is TRBJ1-2 and V is TRBV5-6, with D perhaps matching TRBD1 (5 bases). Trimming shortened V by 2 bases and J by 2 bases, and 22 bases separated the two germline ends. The CDR3 contains 18 residues. From germline, CDR1 is SGHDT and CDR2 YYEEEE. In nucleotides, the CDR3 is TGTGCCAGCAGCTTCTACCGTTCGTTGGTGGGGCCCAACTATGGCTACACCTTC. It is translated as CASSFYRSLVGPNYGYTF. Combining the CDR3 with reference TRBV5-6 and TRBJ1-2 gives the whole variable domain DAGVTQSPTHLIKTRGQQVTLRCSPKSGHDTVSWYQQALGQGPQFIFQYYEEEERQRGNFPDRFSGHQFPNYSSELNVNALLLGDSALYLCASSFYRSLVGPNYGYTFGSGTRLTVV.

The rearrangement joins TRBV4-1 to TRBJ1-2, with a possible D match to TRBD1 (6 bases). CDR3 length: 18 residues. Germline values: CDR1 MGHRA, CDR2 YSYEKL. With 0 bases removed from V and 2 bases from J, the gap between germline ends came to 19 bases. As DNA, the CDR3 is TGCGCCAGCAGCCAAGATCTTTACAGGGACCGGTTGAACTATGGCTACACCTTC. This translates into CASSQDLYRDRLNYGYTF.

This chain connects TRBV18 to TRBJ1-2, with TRBD1 identical over 7 bases. Per the germline V gene, CDR1 is KGHSH and CDR2 is LQKENI. J lost 7 bases, V lost 0 bases, and 8 bases had no gene match. The CDR3 consists of 15 residues. This chain's CDR3 is CASSPPEGANRGYTF. The CDR3 DNA follows: TGTGCCAGCTCACCACCGGAGGGGGCGAATCGTGGCTACACCTTC.